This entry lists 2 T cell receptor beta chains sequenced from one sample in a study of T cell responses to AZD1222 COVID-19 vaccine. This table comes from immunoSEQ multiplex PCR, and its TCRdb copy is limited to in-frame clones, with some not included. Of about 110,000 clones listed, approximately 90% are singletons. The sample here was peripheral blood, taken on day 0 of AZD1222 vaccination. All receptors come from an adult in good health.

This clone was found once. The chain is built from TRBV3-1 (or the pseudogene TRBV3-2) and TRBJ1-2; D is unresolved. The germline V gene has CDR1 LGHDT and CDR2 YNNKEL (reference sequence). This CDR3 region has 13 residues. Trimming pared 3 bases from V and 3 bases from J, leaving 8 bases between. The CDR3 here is CASSQGDHYGYTF. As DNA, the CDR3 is TGTGCCAGCAGCCAGGGCGATCACTATGGCTACACCTTC.

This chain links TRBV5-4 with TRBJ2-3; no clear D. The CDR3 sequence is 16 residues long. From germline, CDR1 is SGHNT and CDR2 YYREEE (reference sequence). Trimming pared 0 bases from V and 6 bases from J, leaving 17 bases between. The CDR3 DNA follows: TGTGCCAGCAGCTTGGCCGGCAGGCAGGCGACCGATACGCAGTATTTT. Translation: CASSLAGRQATDTQYF.